The source of this T cell receptor beta chain is a study of cytomegalovirus exposure and HLA in healthy donors. General study points: After further analysis at a later stage, around 17,000 TCR beta sequences were associated with HLA alleles at 0.05 false discovery rate. In a later analysis, productive TCRs from donors in an Asian-associated ancestry cluster reportedly carried fewer N-insertions than the cohort mean. Sequences of the TCR beta chain were said to predict the HLA-A and HLA-B alleles of most subjects accurately.

The CDR3 is 15 residues long. The V gene's germline CDR1 is SGHAT and CDR2 FQNNGV. Turning to this clone: Its antigen is still unknown.

The PCR made use of 60 Vbeta and 13 Jbeta primers. Some clones are missing from TCRdb's copy, which holds only in-frame ones; the method was immunoSEQ multiplex PCR. In the table there are around 95,000 clones, roughly four fifths of which are singletons. The source is a man aged 25-45 years in good health and CMV-seropositive. V gene TRBV11-2 combines with J gene TRBJ2-5; 7 bases fit TRBD1. Gene TRBJ2-7 matches the end of the DNA better, so the J call may be wrong. The sample taken for sequencing was PBMCs. The CDR3 here is CASSLAGTAPYEQYF. DNA of the CDR3: TGTGCCAGCAGCTTAGCCGGGACAGCCCCCTACGAGCAGTACTTC.